The TCR beta chain described here comes from a study of OX40 agonist ivuxolimab in advanced cancers. Regarding the complete study: Ivuxolimab was a fully human IgG2 agonistic monoclonal antibody targeting the costimulatory receptor OX40 (CD134). Three dose-escalation patients achieved partial responses, one with hepatocellular carcinoma and two with cutaneous melanoma. Peripheral TCRbeta sequencing was intended to test whether TCR sequence diversity was altered and clonal T-cell expansion was caused by ivuxolimab. Among the approximately 50 dose-escalation patients, some 20 had hepatocellular carcinoma, about 15 melanoma, 9 renal cell carcinoma and 9 head and neck cancer. Patients were allowed to have had prior anti-PD-1, anti-PD-L1 or anti-CTLA-4 therapy, and around 37% of the dose-escalation patients had previously received checkpoint inhibitors. Intravenous ivuxolimab was administered to patients every 2 weeks at six dose levels: 0.01, 0.1, 0.3, 1.5, 3 and 10 mg/kg. The paper reports the monotherapy dose-escalation portion (N ≈ 50 patients) of the phase I ivuxolimab trial. A male proportion of roughly 80% and a mean age of about 60 years, ranging from about 23 to 79, were recorded for the dose-escalation cohort.

Concerning this clone itself: What this receptor recognizes is not known. Base qualities were left out, and no much larger clone turns up one base away.

Patients with a history of autoimmune disease or receiving systemic immunosuppression were excluded from the trial. Peripheral blood for TCR sequencing was collected from all dose cohorts at baseline, on cycle 4 day 1, and on cycle 7 day 1. Samples were obtained from an open-label, multicenter, first-in-human phase I dose-escalation trial of ivuxolimab. Adults with locally advanced or metastatic melanoma, renal cell, hepatocellular, or head and neck squamous cell carcinoma were enrolled in the trial. Before TCR sequencing, CD4+ T cells and CD8+ T cells were sorted from peripheral blood as separate populations. The CDR3 starts with the cysteine, ends with the phenylalanine, and has 14 residues. Only CDR3 DNA remains: 42 bases, in frame from the first base. CDR1 and CDR2 were assigned from the germline V gene (reference sequence) as SEHNR and FQNEAQ. Trimming takes 5 bases from V and 3 bases from J, and the germline ends sit 10 bases apart.

To sequence the TCRbeta CDR3 region, genomic DNA was isolated from the sorted cells. The immunoSEQ Assay was used for sequencing of TCRbeta CDR3 regions. TCRdb obtained this table from immuneACCESS and retained in-frame rearrangements with V and J assigned. These tables miss some clones; where compared with another copy, unresolved V genes account for less than half of the shortfall, and the remainder is unexplained. This sample comprises fewer than 45,000 clones, 75% to 85% of them detected only once. Clones ranked in the top ten supply roughly 2.1% of the sample. Results the study describes overall, beyond this receptor: In partial responders in the 0.1-3.0 mg/kg groups, normalized peripheral clonal expansion was found to be among the lowest, especially among CD8+ T cells. Low levels of normalized T-cell clonal expansion were also shown by some nonresponding patients. After ivuxolimab, expanded clones were on average more numerous among CD8+ T cells than among CD4+ T cells. Antigen specificity was not determined for the clonally expanded peripheral T cells. Clonal expansion of both CD4+ and CD8+ blood T cells was observed from baseline to week 6 at doses 0.1 to 3.0 mg/kg.

Sequenced here: CD4+ or CD8+ T cells sorted from blood, sampled in a trial of the OX40 agonist ivuxolimab. The V and J segments used are TRBV7-9 and TRBJ2-2, with no confidently assigned D gene. The sequence derives from an adult with an advanced solid tumor such as melanoma, head and neck, liver or kidney cancer. The sequence in DNA is TGTGCCAGCAGCCAAGATGGCTACACCGGGGAGCTGTTTTTT. It codes for CASSQDGYTGELFF.